A single sample gave rise to the 9 T cell receptor beta chains below, sequenced in a study of post-analysis software for immune sequencing data. Findings of the study overall: Roughly five TRBV segments appeared more often in patients than in controls, and TRBV5-6, TRBV5-1 and TRBV20-1 were among these.

These receptors have no known antigen. TCR beta cDNA libraries had unique molecular identifiers. TCRdb redid the calling of the PCR reads with MiXCR, one entry per CDR3 protein. The sample lists 750,000 to 950,000 distinct CDR3 sequences; approximately 50% were seen once. Sequenced sample: blood. These receptors were collected from a girl between 10 and 17 years old with multiple sclerosis.

This clonotype was counted a few times. The rearrangement joins TRBV6-5 to TRBJ2-4; the D gene is possibly TRBD1 (5 bases). The J call could be wrong; TRBJ2-7 is a better fit for the DNA end. The CDR3 is 15 amino acids. Looked up from germline, CDR1 is MNHEY and CDR2 is SVGAGI. The CDR3 loop is CASSYGIGAYYEQYF. The CDR3 coding sequence is TGTGCCAGCAGTTACGGTATAGGGGCGTACTACGAGCAGTACTTC.

V and J are TRBV5-6 and TRBJ2-5, with D possibly matching TRBD2 (6 bases). CDR1 and CDR2 from the germline V gene are SGHDT and YYEEEE. The CDR3 consists of 15 residues. V was cut by 2 bases and J by 1 base, with 12 bases left in between. CDR3 loop: CASSLTGGIQETQYF. Written as DNA, the CDR3 is TGTGCCAGCAGCTTAACTGGCGGGATCCAAGAGACCCAGTACTTC. Looking up the rest from reference TRBV5-6 and TRBJ2-5 gives the full variable domain: DAGVTQSPTHLIKTRGQQVTLRCSPKSGHDTVSWYQQALGQGPQFIFQYYEEEERQRGNFPDRFSGHQFPNYSSELNVNALLLGDSALYLCASSLTGGIQETQYFGPGTRLLVL.

The V call is TRBV12-3 or TRBV12-4, the J call TRBJ1-2; TRBD1 aligns across 9 bases. The CDR3 is 16 residues long. J gave up 5 bases and V 4 bases, and 11 bases lay outside the gene matches. For the CDR3, the DNA is TGTGCCAGCAGTTCAATCTGGGACAGGGAGGCGTATGGCTACACCTTC. Protein: CASSSIWDREAYGYTF.

The CDR3 region has the DNA TGTGCCAGCAGCAAGCTCCTAGCGGGAGATACCCACAATGAGCAGTTCTTC. It is translated as CASSKLLAGDTHNEQFF. The V gene is TRBV9, the J gene TRBJ2-1, with 10 bases matching TRBD2. The CDR3 has 17 amino acids. Germline-derived CDR1 and CDR2 are SGDLS and YYNGEE. Trimming took 4 bases from V and 5 from J; bases not matched to a gene: 12.

This chain uses TRBV7-9 with TRBJ2-7; D remains ambiguous. V lost 5 bases and J 6 bases, leaving 11 bases between the germline ends. Germline lookup yields CDR1 SEHNR and CDR2 FQNEAQ (reference sequence). The CDR3 has 12 amino acids. CDR3 region: CASSPTTVEQYF. The CDR3 bases are TGTGCCAGCAGCCCCACGACTGTCGAGCAGTACTTC.

The chain combines TRBV18 with TRBJ2-3, with D possibly matching TRBD2 (6 bases). The CDR3 spans 16 residues. Trimming took 6 bases from V and 0 from J, leaving 16 bases between them. Germline CDR1 KGHSH, CDR2 LQKENI. CDR3: CASSPEGRSSTDTQYF. As DNA, the CDR3 is TGTGCCAGCTCCCCGGAGGGGCGGTCTAGCACAGATACGCAGTATTTT.

The CDR3 region is CASSPESRPNYGYTF. Here the CDR3 DNA reads TGTGCCAGCAGCCCGGAATCCAGGCCCAACTATGGCTACACCTTC. The chain links TRBV3-1 to TRBJ1-2; D ambiguous. The ends were cut back, 4 bases at V and 2 bases at J, with 14 bases in the middle. From germline, CDR1 is LGHDT and CDR2 YNNKEL (reference sequence). CDR3 length equals 15 residues.

This clonotype was seen only once. The chain recombines TRBV7-2 with TRBJ2-5; D tentatively reads TRBD1 or TRBD2 (5 bases each). The assigned J gene may be wrong: the sequence end matches TRBJ2-7 better. Germline loops: CDR1 SGHTA, CDR2 FQGNSA. The CDR3 sequence is 15 residues long. The CDR3 DNA follows: TGTGCCAGCAGCCCGCAGTCCGGGGCGGGCTACGAGCAGTACTTC. Amino acid sequence: CASSPQSGAGYEQYF.

Here the CDR3 DNA reads TGTGCCGACCACAGGGGGACAGATACGCAGTATTTT. Its protein product is CADHRGTDTQYF. The gene calls are TRBV12-3 or TRBV12-4 and TRBJ2-3, with TRBD1 identical over 8 bases. CDR3 length: 12 amino acids. V trimming: 11 bases; J trimming: 3 bases; junction bases outside the gene matches: 4.